These 18 T cell receptor beta chains were sequenced from one sample in a study of technical replicates of blood from several donors. Sequenced by immunoSEQ multiplex PCR; TCRdb stores in-frame clones only, minus some. This table holds approximately 74,000 clones, about 98% found once. Sequences were obtained from T cells isolated from PBMCs. The receptors originated from a human donor in good health.

This clone was counted once. As DNA, the CDR3 is TGCAGCGCCCTCCGGGAAGCGGGCTACACCTTC. Amino acids: CSALREAGYTF. The rearrangement uses TRBV29-1 and TRBJ1-2; no definite D call. The CDR3 is 11 amino acids. Per the germline V gene, CDR1 is SQVTM and CDR2 is ANQGSEA. Trimming shortened V by 7 bases and J by 8 bases, and 14 bases separated the two germline ends. Full variable domain (remainder filled in from reference TRBV29-1 and TRBJ1-2): SAVISQKPSRDICQRGTSLTIQCQVDSQVTMMFWYRQQPGQSLTLIATANQGSEATYESGFVIDKFPISRPNLTFSTLTVSNMSPEDSSIYLCSALREAGYTFGSGTRLTVV.

This sequence joins TRBV7-6 and TRBJ1-2; 11 bases map to TRBD1. Per germline, CDR1 SGHVS and CDR2 FNYEAQ. V lost 5 bases and J lost 2; bases outside the gene matches: 4. CDR3 length: 15 amino acids. The CDR3 loop is CASSLGQGANYGYTF. The CDR3 nucleotides are TGTGCCAGCAGCCTAGGACAGGGGGCGAACTATGGCTACACCTTC.

The gene calls are TRBV4-2 and TRBJ2-7; no clear D. V lost 0 bases and J lost 3, with 6 bases in between. This CDR3 has 13 residues. Germline V gene data show CDR1 as LGHNA and CDR2 as YNFKEQ. The CDR3 nucleotides are TGTGCCAGCAGCCAAGAACCGGGCTACGAGCAGTACTTC. This gives the protein CASSQEPGYEQYF.

This chain joins TRBV6-1 and TRBJ1-1, with D possibly matching TRBD1 (5 bases). CDR3 length: 17 amino acids. Germline CDR1 is MNHNS and CDR2 is SASEGT. Deletions cut 3 bases from V and 4 bases from J, with 21 bases between. The CDR3 protein is CASSDPLLLGGVTEAFF. The CDR3 DNA follows: TGTGCCAGCAGTGACCCCCTGTTATTGGGGGGAGTCACTGAAGCTTTCTTT.

The V call is TRBV21-1, the J call TRBJ1-6; the table's TRBD1 call for D was not verified on the DNA. TRBV21-1 is designated a pseudogene. This CDR3 has 15 amino acids. The CDR3 here is CASSKERGRGSPLHF. The CDR3 nucleotides are TGTGCCAGCAGCAAAGAAAGGGGCAGGGGATCACCCCTCCACTTT.

J is TRBJ2-5 and V is TRBV7-2; 9 nucleotides agree with TRBD2. After removal of 5 bases from V and 1 base from J, the junction contained 5 bases not matched to a gene. In germline, CDR1 is SGHTA, CDR2 FQGNSA. The CDR3 runs 15 residues. The CDR3: CASSPRGGSQETQYF. CDR3 nucleotide sequence: TGTGCCAGCAGCCCGCGGGGGGGAAGCCAAGAGACCCAGTACTTC.

The chain couples TRBV10-2 to TRBJ1-6, with 10 bases aligning to TRBD1. This CDR3 is 14 amino acids long. Trimming removed 7 bases from V and 7 bases from J; junction bases left unmatched: 4. The germline V gene has CDR1 WSHSY and CDR2 SAAADI. This CDR3 is CASTLGQGNSPLHF. The CDR3 bases are TGCGCCAGCACTTTGGGACAGGGGAATTCACCCCTCCACTTT.

V usage is TRBV7-8 and J usage is TRBJ2-7; 10 bases are shared with TRBD2. In germline, CDR1 is SGHVS, CDR2 FQNEAQ. V trimming: 3 bases; J trimming: 2 bases; junction bases outside the gene matches: 13. This CDR3 spans 18 amino acids. CDR3 bases: TGTGCCAGCAGCTTCTTAGTTTCGGCTAGCGGGAGCCCCTACGAGCAGTACTTC. Its translation is CASSFLVSASGSPYEQYF. The variable domain in full, completed from reference TRBV7-8 and TRBJ2-7, reads GAGVSQSPRYKVAKRGQDVALRCDPISGHVSLFWYQQALGQGPEFLTYFQNEAQLDKSGLPSDRFFAERPEGSVSTLKIQRTQQEDSAVYLCASSFLVSASGSPYEQYFGPGTRLTVT.

This sequence joins TRBV18 and TRBJ1-1; 8 positions match TRBD1. Germline lookup yields CDR1 KGHSH and CDR2 LQKENI. V lost 3 bases, J lost 5 bases, and 11 bases stayed unmatched. The CDR3 covers 16 residues. In nucleotides, the CDR3 is TGTGCCAGCTCACCGCCCTCGACAGGGGCGAGGACTGAAGCTTTCTTT. Translation gives CASSPPSTGARTEAFF.

The chain combines TRBV11-2 with TRBJ2-1; the match to TRBD2 covers 10 bases. The V gene end was trimmed by 5 bases and the J gene end by 5 bases; junction bases not matched to a gene: 6. The CDR3 spans 15 residues. Per germline, CDR1 SGHAT and CDR2 FQNNGV. CDR3 sequence: CASSPGLAANNEQFF. The CDR3 DNA sequence: TGTGCCAGCAGCCCAGGACTAGCGGCTAACAATGAGCAGTTCTTC. Full variable domain (outside the CDR3, taken from reference TRBV11-2 and TRBJ2-1): EAGVAQSPRYKIIEKRQSVAFWCNPISGHATLYWYQQILGQGPKLLIQFQNNGVVDDSQLPKDRFSAERLKGVDSTLKIQPAKLEDSAVYLCASSPGLAANNEQFFGPGTRLTVL.

The rearrangement uses TRBV19 and TRBJ2-1; D uncertain. Germline-derived CDR1 and CDR2 are LNHDA and SQIVND (reference sequence). This CDR3 has 13 amino acids. The ends were cut back, 5 bases at V and 9 bases at J, with 14 bases in the middle. CDR3 coding DNA: TGTGCCAGTAGTGCCCCTAGTGACCGTGAGCAGTTCTTC. This translates into CASSAPSDREQFF.

The chain carries TRBV5-1 and TRBJ1-2; perhaps TRBD1 as D (5 bases). CDR3 length equals 14 residues. CDR1 SGHRS and CDR2 YFSETQ come from the germline V gene. V shed 4 bases and J shed 2 bases, with 12 bases lying between them. Here the CDR3 reads CASSLTTVNYGYTF. In nucleotides, the CDR3 is TGCGCCAGCAGCCTCACGACAGTCAACTATGGCTACACCTTC. The full variable domain, completed using reference TRBV5-1 and TRBJ1-2, is KAGVTQTPRYLIKTRGQQVTLSCSPISGHRSVSWYQQTPGQGLQFLFEYFSETQRNKGNFPGRFSGRQFSNSRSEMNVSTLELGDSALYLCASSLTTVNYGYTFGSGTRLTVV.

The gene calls are TRBV30 and TRBJ1-5; D remains unclear. V shed 3 bases and J shed 6 bases, with 6 bases lying between them. CDR1 is GTSNPN and CDR2 is SVGIG in the germline V gene (reference sequence). The CDR3 extends over 11 amino acids. Written as DNA, the CDR3 is TGTGCCTGGAGCCACGGTCAGCCCCAGCATTTT. Its protein is CAWSHGQPQHF.

The chain joins TRBV18 to TRBJ2-5; maybe TRBD1 (7 bases). The CDR3 spans 15 residues. The V gene's germline CDR1 is KGHSH and CDR2 LQKENI. Trimming cost V 4 bases and J 7 bases, with 19 bases left between them. In DNA, the CDR3 is TGTGCCAGCTCACTCGACAGGGAGGCATCAGCGACCCAGTACTTC. It specifies CASSLDREASATQYF.

V is TRBV28 and J is TRBJ2-3; 7 bases match TRBD1. The CDR3 is made up of 14 amino acids. The V gene end was trimmed by 4 bases and the J gene end by 0 bases; junction bases not matched to a gene: 1. Germline CDR1 and CDR2: MDHEN and SYDVKM. CDR3 region: CASSWDSSTDTQYF. CDR3 nucleotides: TGTGCCAGCAGTTGGGACAGTAGCACAGATACGCAGTATTTT.

The DNA of the CDR3 is TGCGCCAGCACCCGAGCGAGGGCTCTAGGGGCCAACGTCCTGACTTTC. It translates to CASTRARALGANVLTF. This rearrangement joins TRBV10-2 to TRBJ2-6; maybe TRBD2 (5 bases). The CDR3 sequence is 16 residues long. Trimming removed 7 bases at V and 4 bases at J, with 17 bases between. Germline V lookup: CDR1 WSHSY, CDR2 SAAADI.

The chain is built from TRBV29-1 and TRBJ1-5; D uncertain. Germline CDR1 is SQVTM and CDR2 is ANQGSEA. V lost 0 bases, J lost 0 bases, and 15 bases lay in between. The CDR3 extends over 17 amino acids. The CDR3 loop reads CSVEDEGLEVSNQPQHF. Here the CDR3 DNA reads TGCAGCGTTGAAGATGAGGGATTGGAGGTTAGCAATCAGCCCCAGCATTTT.

V gene TRBV19 combines with J gene TRBJ1-2; TRBD1 agrees at 9 bases. The CDR3 is 17 residues long. J lost 4 bases, V lost 6 bases, and 15 bases had no gene match. Germline CDR1 is LNHDA and CDR2 is SQIVND (reference sequence). The CDR3 here is CASSRDFGGQGLYGYTF. DNA of the CDR3: TGTGCCAGTAGCCGGGACTTTGGGGGACAGGGACTCTATGGCTACACCTTC.